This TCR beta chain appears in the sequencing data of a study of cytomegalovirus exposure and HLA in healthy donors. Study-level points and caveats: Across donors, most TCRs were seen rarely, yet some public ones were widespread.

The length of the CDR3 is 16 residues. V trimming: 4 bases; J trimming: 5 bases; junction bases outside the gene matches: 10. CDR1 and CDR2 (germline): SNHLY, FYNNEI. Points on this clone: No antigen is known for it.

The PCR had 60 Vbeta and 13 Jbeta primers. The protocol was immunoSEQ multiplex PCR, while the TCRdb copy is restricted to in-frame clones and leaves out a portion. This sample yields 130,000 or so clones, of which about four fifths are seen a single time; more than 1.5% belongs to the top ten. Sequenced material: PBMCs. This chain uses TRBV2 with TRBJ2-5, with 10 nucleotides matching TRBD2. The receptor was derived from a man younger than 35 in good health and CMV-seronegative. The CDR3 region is CASSVGSGGALETQYF. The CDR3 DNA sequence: TGTGCCAGCAGTGTAGGCAGCGGGGGGGCCTTGGAGACCCAGTACTTC.